This is a list of T cell receptor beta chains from one sample in a study of a mutant IDH1 vaccine in newly diagnosed glioma. These TCRs' antigens remain unknown. Repertoires were generated with immunoSEQ multiplex PCR, while TCRdb's copy carries only in-frame clones and drops some. The data show approximately 50,000 clones, over 80% seen once. The material sequenced was PBMCs, taken from a glioma patient whose treatment included an IDH1 peptide vaccine. The receptors were sampled from a woman between 50 and 59 years old with glioma. The CDR3 runs from the conserved cysteine through the conserved F or W. Each record gives: J gene, clone size, D gene, V gene, CDR3 DNA, CDR3 protein. A D gene is named only where the DNA matches it firmly. The size of a clone is reported for some rows only, either as once, few or many, or as a class for expanded clones.

TRBJ2-7 . . TRBV6-1 TGTGCCAGCAGCGAATCCTACGAGCAGTACTTC CASSESYEQYF
TRBJ2-2 . TRBD2 TRBV25-1 TGTGCCAGCAGCCCCACTAGCGGGGTTGTCGGGGAGCTGTTTTTT CASSPTSGVVGELFF
TRBJ1-3 . . TRBV6-5 TGTGCCAGCAGTTACTCGACAGGATTTGGAAACACCATATATTTT CASSYSTGFGNTIYF
TRBJ1-6 . TRBD1 TRBV6-1 TGTGCCAGCAGGGGGGACAGCCAGAATTCACCCCTCCACTTT CASRGDSQNSPLHF
TRBJ1-2 . TRBD1 TRBV7-2 TGTGCCAGCAGCCCGGGACAGGGAACCACTAACTATGGCTACACCTTC CASSPGQGTTNYGYTF
TRBJ2-1 . . TRBV11-2 TGTGCCAGCAGCTTAGAGCCCGGCAATGAGCAGTTCTTC CASSLEPGNEQFF
TRBJ1-1 . TRBD1 TRBV6-1 TGTGCCAGCAGTGTAAACAGGGGTCAGGCGAGGGTGAACACTGAAGCTTTCTTT CASSVNRGQARVNTEAFF
TRBJ1-3 . . TRBV30 TGTGCCTGGACCTCCCCGGGGAAATACTCTGGAAACACCATATATTTT CAWTSPGKYSGNTIYF
TRBJ1-1 . . TRBV6-1 TGTGCCAGCCGTGGAGAGGGTGAAGCTTTCTTT CASRGEGEAFF
TRBJ1-1 few TRBD1 TRBV18 TGTGCCAGCTCACCCTTCGACAGGGTTGGGACTGAAGCTTTCTTT CASSPFDRVGTEAFF
TRBJ2-7 once TRBD1 TRBV9 TGTGCCAGCAGCGTAGCCCTAGAGAGAAAAGGAGGGACAGGGGTCTACGAGCAGTACTTC CASSVALERKGGTGVYEQYF
TRBJ2-2 . . TRBV6-4 TGTGCCAGCAGTGGCAGGGAGTCCGGGGAGCTGTTTTTT CASSGRESGELFF
TRBJ2-7 . . TRBV14 TGTGCCAGCAGCCGAGCAAGCTCCTACGAGCAGTACTTC CASSRASSYEQYF
TRBJ1-6 . TRBD1 TRBV7-2 TGTGCCAGCAGCCCCCGACAGGGGGAGAATTCACCCCTCCACTTT CASSPRQGENSPLHF
TRBJ2-7 . . TRBV9 TGTGCCAGCAGCGTAACAGGGCTCACCTACGAGCAGTACTTC CASSVTGLTYEQYF
TRBJ2-7 . TRBD1 TRBV18 TGTGCCAGCTCACCGGAGGGACAGGGAAGTCCCTACGAGCAGTACTTC CASSPEGQGSPYEQYF
TRBJ1-2 . . TRBV6-1 TGTGCCAGCAGTGCCCGGGTCCCCGGGATCTATGGCTACACCTTC CASSARVPGIYGYTF
TRBJ2-2 few . TRBV10-3 TGTGCCATCAACTCCAACGATTGGGCAGAGAACACCGGGGAGCTGTTTTTT CAINSNDWAENTGELFF
TRBJ1-3 once . TRBV9 TGTGCCAGCAGCCCTCCAGGGCCTGGAAACACCATATATTTT CASSPPGPGNTIYF
TRBJ2-5 once . TRBV9 TGTGCCAGCAGCCCCCGGGACTGGCAAGAGACCCAGTACTTC CASSPRDWQETQYF
TRBJ1-2 . TRBD1 TRBV7-9 TGTGCCAGCAGCCCGGGGCAGGGGGCCTATGGCTACACCTTC CASSPGQGAYGYTF
TRBJ2-7 . . TRBV5-5 TGTGCCAGCAGCTTCGGCCGGACCTACGAGCAGTACTTC CASSFGRTYEQYF
TRBJ2-5 . TRBD1 TRBV6-5 TGTGCCAGCAGTTACGGACAGGGCAGGCAAGAGACCCAGTACTTC CASSYGQGRQETQYF
TRBJ1-3 . . TRBV7-8 TGTGCCAGCAGCTACCTGGGGGGCGTCGGTACTGGAAACACCATATATTTT CASSYLGGVGTGNTIYF
TRBJ1-1 . TRBD1 TRBV5-1 TGCGCCAGCAGCTTTTTTTCGGGGACAGGAAGGATGAACACTGAAGCTTTCTTT CASSFFSGTGRMNTEAFF
TRBJ1-5 . TRBD1 TRBV19 TGTGCCAGTAGTAGGTCGGACAGGGGAAAGGGTCAGCCCCAGCATTTT CASSRSDRGKGQPQHF
TRBJ1-2 . TRBD1 TRBV5-1 TGCGCCAGCACCGGACAGGGGTATGGCTACACCTTC CASTGQGYGYTF
TRBJ1-5 . TRBD1 TRBV27 TGTGCCAGCAGCCCCGACAGGGATCAGCCCCAGCATTTT CASSPDRDQPQHF
TRBJ1-2 once TRBD1 TRBV19 TGTGCCAGTAGTACGCCCTTTCGGACAGGGGGGAATTCTGGCTACACCTTC CASSTPFRTGGNSGYTF
TRBJ2-2 . . TRBV7-9 TGTGCCAGCAGCCCAGACGCGAACACCGGGGAGCTGTTTTTT CASSPDANTGELFF
TRBJ1-2 . . TRBV10-3 TGTGCCATCAGTGAGTCCGCAGGCCCAGATGGCTACACCTTC CAISESAGPDGYTF
TRBJ2-7 . . TRBV7-2 TGTGCCAGCAGCTTTACACAGGGTGGGTACGAGCAGTACTTC CASSFTQGGYEQYF
TRBJ2-7 few . TRBV19 TGTGCCAGTAGTATTCAGAGGACTATAAGCTCCTACGAGCAGTACTTC CASSIQRTISSYEQYF
TRBJ2-7 . TRBD2 TRBV7-2 TGTGCCAGCAGCCCTCGTGGACTAGCGGGGGCCTACGAGCAGTACTTC CASSPRGLAGAYEQYF
TRBJ2-6 . . TRBV2 TGTGCCAGCAACCGGGTTGGGGCCAACGTCCTGACTTTC CASNRVGANVLTF
TRBJ1-4 . . TRBV19 TGTGCCAGTAGTATCGGGATACAACCAACTAATGAAAAACTGTTTTTT CASSIGIQPTNEKLFF
TRBJ1-1 few . TRBV28 TGTGCCAGCAGTTTAGGTGGCCATGAAGCTTTCTTT CASSLGGHEAFF
TRBJ2-5 once TRBD1 TRBV7-9 TGTGCCAGCAGCCTTGGACAGGGGATCCAAGAGACCCAGTACTTC CASSLGQGIQETQYF
TRBJ2-5 . TRBD1 TRBV9 TGTGCCAGCAGCGTAGGACAGGGGGCCAGAGAGACCCAGTACTTC CASSVGQGARETQYF
TRBJ1-1 . TRBD1 TRBV19 TGTGCCAGTAGTGCCCTCGGACAGGGGGCTTTGAACACTGAAGCTTTCTTT CASSALGQGALNTEAFF
TRBJ1-1 few . TRBV30 TGTGCCTGGAGTGTGGAGGGAGGTGACACTGAAGCTTTCTTT CAWSVEGGDTEAFF